These 18 T cell receptor beta chains were sequenced from one sample in a study of blood T cell repertoires in COVID-19. Data came from immunoSEQ multiplex PCR; TCRdb stores just in-frame clones and leaves some out. The table lists about 210,000 clones, just over 90% of them singletons, with 1.2% in the top ten. The source material was peripheral blood. These receptors all stem from a man younger than 40 with acute or convalescent COVID-19.

The genes are TRBV28 and TRBJ1-4, with a possible D match to TRBD1 (6 bases). Germline V gene lookup returns CDR1 MDHEN and CDR2 SYDVKM. V lost 5 bases to trimming and J lost 4 bases, with 14 bases between them. CDR3 length: 15 residues. CDR3 amino acids: CASSPTDRHNEKLFF. The CDR3, as DNA: TGTGCCAGCAGTCCCACCGACAGGCATAATGAAAAACTGTTTTTT.

V usage is TRBV24-1 and J usage is TRBJ2-3, with TRBD2 identical over 7 bases. The V gene's germline CDR1 is KGHDR and CDR2 SFDVKD. The CDR3 runs to 14 residues. V trimming: 4 bases; J trimming: 3 bases; junction bases outside the gene matches: 3. The CDR3 sequence is CATSESGVTDTQYF. The CDR3 coding sequence is TGTGCCACCAGTGAGAGCGGGGTAACAGATACGCAGTATTTT.

The chain combines TRBV5-1 with TRBJ1-2; D ambiguous. Trimming removed 0 bases at V and 2 bases at J, with 8 bases between. Per the germline V gene, CDR1 is SGHRS and CDR2 is YFSETQ. The CDR3 loop spans 14 amino acids. CDR3 sequence reads: CASSLAQYNYGYTF. The CDR3 DNA reads as TGCGCCAGCAGCTTGGCTCAGTACAACTATGGCTACACCTTC.

V and J are TRBV7-3 and TRBJ1-1, with 7 bases fitting TRBD1. The CDR3 has 14 amino acids. CDR1 is SGHTA and CDR2 is FQGTGA in the germline V gene. V was pared by 3 bases and J by 2 bases, with 3 bases of the junction left unmatched. The CDR3 DNA sequence: TGTGCCAGCAGCTTTTTAGGGGGCAACACTGAAGCTTTCTTT. Translated: CASSFLGGNTEAFF.

The V call is TRBV7-9, the J call TRBJ2-1, with TRBD2 matching over 9 bases. V shed 9 bases and J 5 bases; nucleotides not matched to a gene: 11. Germline CDR1 reads SEHNR; CDR2 reads FQNEAQ (reference sequence). This CDR3 comprises 15 residues. The CDR3: CASEEGGRDHNEQFF. CDR3 in DNA: TGTGCCAGTGAGGAAGGCGGGAGGGACCACAATGAGCAGTTCTTC.

The V gene is TRBV11-3, the J gene TRBJ2-2; 7 nucleotides align to TRBD1. Trimming removed 2 bases from V and 3 bases from J; junction bases left unmatched: 0. CDR1 and CDR2 from the germline V gene are SGHNT and YENEEA. CDR3 length: 14 amino acids. The CDR3 DNA sequence: TGTGCCAGCAGCTTACAGGGGGACACCGGGGAGCTGTTTTTT. It translates to CASSLQGDTGELFF.

The rearrangement links TRBV7-9 to TRBJ2-5; TRBD2 might be the D (5 bases). The CDR3 covers 12 residues. The germline gives CDR1 SEHNR, CDR2 FQNEAQ (reference sequence). Trimming pared 10 bases from V and 0 bases from J, leaving 9 bases between. CDR3: CAIGEYQETQYF. The DNA for the CDR3 is TGTGCCATTGGGGAGTACCAAGAGACCCAGTACTTC.

CDR3: CASSESPGGLFETQYF. The CDR3, as DNA: TGCGCCAGCAGTGAGAGCCCGGGAGGGCTCTTCGAGACCCAGTACTTC. V usage is TRBV10-2 and J usage is TRBJ2-5; 8 bases fit TRBD2. CDR3 length equals 16 residues. V lost 2 bases, J lost 5 bases, and 10 bases stayed unmatched. CDR1 is WSHSY and CDR2 is SAAADI in the germline V gene.

The table lists this clone with a count of one. The gene calls are TRBV18 and TRBJ1-5; the match to TRBD1 covers 8 bases. Germline V gene sequence: CDR1 KGHSH, CDR2 LQKENI. The CDR3 has 15 amino acids. Unmatched junction bases numbered 8, after V lost 3 bases and J lost 7 bases. CDR3 coding DNA: TGTGCCAGCTCACCCCAGGGGGCGTTCGGGCAGCCCCAGCATTTT. It translates to CASSPQGAFGQPQHF.

The chain recombines TRBV7-8 with TRBJ2-7, with 8 bases that match TRBD2. The CDR3 is 17 amino acids. Germline V gene data show CDR1 as SGHVS and CDR2 as FQNEAQ. V was pared by 4 bases and J by 0 bases, with 11 bases of the junction left unmatched. CDR3 DNA sequence: TGTGCCAGCAGCTACGGAACGGGAAGCGGGAGCTCCTACGAGCAGTACTTC. Encoded protein: CASSYGTGSGSSYEQYF.

The chain couples TRBV29-1 to TRBJ1-2; D remains unclear. The V end lost 3 bases, the J end lost 6 bases, and 5 bases lay between the germline ends. This CDR3 spans 10 amino acids. Looked up from germline, CDR1 is SQVTM and CDR2 is ANQGSEA. The CDR3 loop reads CSVDEDGYTF. The CDR3 coding sequence is TGCAGCGTTGATGAGGATGGCTACACCTTC. Full variable domain (outside the CDR3, taken from reference TRBV29-1 and TRBJ1-2): SAVISQKPSRDICQRGTSLTIQCQVDSQVTMMFWYRQQPGQSLTLIATANQGSEATYESGFVIDKFPISRPNLTFSTLTVSNMSPEDSSIYLCSVDEDGYTFGSGTRLTVV.

About this clone itself: Other nucleotide sequences in the sample specify the same CDR3. This sequence joins TRBV27 and TRBJ2-1; possible D gene TRBD1, 5 bases. CDR1 MNHEY and CDR2 SMNVEV come from the germline V gene (reference sequence). V was clipped by 5 bases and J by 8 bases, with 10 bases between them. The CDR3 totals 12 residues. As DNA, the CDR3 is TGTGCCAGCAGTCCTCAGGGCGATGAGCAGTTCTTC. It yields the protein CASSPQGDEQFF.

The chain recombines TRBV5-1 with TRBJ1-5, with 7 positions matching TRBD1. Germline lookup yields CDR1 SGHRS and CDR2 YFSETQ. CDR3 length: 15 residues. After removal of 5 bases from V and 3 bases from J, the junction contained 8 bases not matched to a gene. The CDR3 protein is CASRKGTENNQPQHF. The CDR3 region has the DNA TGCGCCAGCAGAAAAGGGACAGAAAACAATCAGCCCCAGCATTTT.

This sequence joins TRBV30 and TRBJ2-3; D is unresolved. The germline V gene has CDR1 GTSNPN and CDR2 SVGIG (reference sequence). Trimming stripped 3 bases from V and 2 bases from J, with 12 bases between. The CDR3 covers 14 residues. CDR3 DNA sequence: TGTGCCTGGAGGCGGCTGGTTAACACAGATACGCAGTATTTT. This encodes CAWRRLVNTDTQYF.

V and J are TRBV2 and TRBJ1-1; D is uncertain. The CDR3 totals 15 residues. Germline lookup yields CDR1 SNHLY and CDR2 FYNNEI. V was trimmed by 6 bases and J by 1 base, leaving 15 bases between them. For the CDR3, the DNA is TGTGCCAGCAGCGCGGTCCCAATGGGGAACACTGAAGCTTTCTTT. Its translation is CASSAVPMGNTEAFF.

The V gene is TRBV12-3 or TRBV12-4, the J gene TRBJ1-4; D uncertain. The length of the CDR3 is 13 residues. The V gene lost 7 bases and the J gene lost 8 bases, with 14 bases spanning the gap. The CDR3 DNA reads TGTGCCAGCATGATATGGGGAGGGGAAAAACTGTTTTTT. This codes for CASMIWGGEKLFF.

This clone was seen just once. This chain connects TRBV2 to TRBJ2-2, with D unclear. Germline-derived CDR1 and CDR2 are SNHLY and FYNNEI. The CDR3 runs 14 residues. The V gene lost 3 bases and the J gene lost 6 bases, with 11 bases spanning the gap. The CDR3 sequence is CASSEQGAAGELFF. CDR3 sequence (DNA): TGTGCCAGCAGTGAGCAAGGTGCGGCCGGGGAGCTGTTTTTT.

The chain combines TRBV27 with TRBJ2-1, with no clear D. CDR3 length: 14 residues. Germline CDR1 reads MNHEY; CDR2 reads SMNVEV (reference sequence). V was clipped by 2 bases and J by 9 bases, with 14 bases between them. In DNA, the CDR3 is TGTGCCAGCAGTTTAAGAGGCCTTACCGGTGAGCAGTTCTTC. This encodes CASSLRGLTGEQFF.